This T cell receptor (beta chain) was documented in a study of Tregs in tolerant kidney transplant recipients. Study findings and constraints: Findings come from small patient numbers and require larger validation. Activated donor B cell expansion appeared to reveal the most relevant donor-specific TCRbeta repertoire. This study did not directly address biological reproducibility.

Concerning this clone itself: What it recognizes is unknown.

Looked up from germline, CDR1 is MNHEY and CDR2 is SVGAGI. Trimming removed 6 bases at V and 0 bases at J, with 15 bases between. The CDR3 length is 15 residues. Unstimulated Tregs (CD4+CD25+CD127-) and CD4+CD25- non-Tregs were sorted from PBMCs. Only in-frame clones appear in the TCRdb table, and some are missing; sequencing was by immunoSEQ multiplex PCR. The table has 200,000 to 300,000 clones, approximately 83% seen once. This TCR was sampled from a human donor in good health. The sample comprised CD4+ T cells from blood. This chain connects TRBV6-5 to TRBJ2-7, with D tentatively TRBD1 (5 bases). CDR3 sequence: CASRTGQGSSYEQYF. The CDR3 coding sequence is TGTGCCAGCAGAACGGGTCAGGGTAGCTCCTACGAGCAGTACTTC.